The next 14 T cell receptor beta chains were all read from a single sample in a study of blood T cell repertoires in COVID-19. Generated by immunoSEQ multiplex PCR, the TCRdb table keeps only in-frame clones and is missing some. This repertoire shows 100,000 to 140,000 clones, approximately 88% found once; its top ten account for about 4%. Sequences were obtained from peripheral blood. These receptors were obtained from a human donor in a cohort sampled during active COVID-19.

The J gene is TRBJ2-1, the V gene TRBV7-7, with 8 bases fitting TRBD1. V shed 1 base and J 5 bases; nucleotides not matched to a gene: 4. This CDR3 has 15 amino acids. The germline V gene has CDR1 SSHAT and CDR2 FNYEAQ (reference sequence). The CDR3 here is CASSLGQGANNEQFF. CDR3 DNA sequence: TGTGCCAGCAGCTTAGGGCAGGGGGCAAACAATGAGCAGTTCTTC.

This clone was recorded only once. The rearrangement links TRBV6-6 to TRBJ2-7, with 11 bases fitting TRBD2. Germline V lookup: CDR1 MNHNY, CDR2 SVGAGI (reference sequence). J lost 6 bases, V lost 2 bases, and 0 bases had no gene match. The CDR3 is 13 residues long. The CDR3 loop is CASSYGLAGEQYF. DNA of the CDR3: TGTGCCAGCAGTTACGGACTAGCGGGCGAGCAGTACTTC.

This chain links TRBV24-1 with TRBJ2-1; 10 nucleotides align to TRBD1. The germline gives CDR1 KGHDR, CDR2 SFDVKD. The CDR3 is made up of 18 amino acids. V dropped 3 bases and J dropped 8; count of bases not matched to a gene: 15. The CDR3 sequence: CATSDRVVGTGEVDEQFF. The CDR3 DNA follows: TGTGCCACCAGTGATCGGGTCGTAGGGACAGGGGAGGTGGATGAGCAGTTCTTC.

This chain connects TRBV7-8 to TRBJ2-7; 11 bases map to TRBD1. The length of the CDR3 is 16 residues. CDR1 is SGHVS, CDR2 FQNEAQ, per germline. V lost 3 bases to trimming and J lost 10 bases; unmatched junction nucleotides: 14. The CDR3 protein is CASSLGDRGDFRAQYF. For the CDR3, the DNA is TGTGCCAGCAGCTTGGGGGACAGGGGGGACTTTCGGGCTCAGTACTTC.

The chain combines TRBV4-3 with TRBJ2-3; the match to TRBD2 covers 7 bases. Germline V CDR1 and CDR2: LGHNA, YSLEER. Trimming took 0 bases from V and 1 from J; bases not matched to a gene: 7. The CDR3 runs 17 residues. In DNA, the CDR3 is TGCGCCAGCAGCCAAGAACCAGCGGGAAGGGGCACAGATACGCAGTATTTT. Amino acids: CASSQEPAGRGTDTQYF.

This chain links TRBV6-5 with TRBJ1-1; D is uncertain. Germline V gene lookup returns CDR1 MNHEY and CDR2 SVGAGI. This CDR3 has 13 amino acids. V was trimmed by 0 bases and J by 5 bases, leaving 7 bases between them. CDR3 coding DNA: TGTGCCAGCAGTTACTCGAGGCAAACTGAAGCTTTCTTT. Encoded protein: CASSYSRQTEAFF.

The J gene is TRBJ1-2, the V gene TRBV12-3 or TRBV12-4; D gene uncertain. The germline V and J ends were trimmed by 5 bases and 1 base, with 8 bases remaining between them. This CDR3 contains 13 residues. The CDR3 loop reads CASSNSVNYGYTF. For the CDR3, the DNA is TGTGCCAGCAGTAATTCAGTTAACTATGGCTACACCTTC.

CDR3 residues: CASSYSKGLAGGENEQFF. The CDR3 coding sequence is TGTGCCAGCAGTTACTCGAAGGGACTAGCGGGAGGGGAGAATGAGCAGTTCTTC. The chain links TRBV6-2 or TRBV6-3 to TRBJ2-1, with TRBD2 identical over 16 bases. CDR3 length: 18 amino acids. The germline V gene has CDR1 MNHEY and CDR2 SVGEGT. V shed 0 bases and J 7 bases; nucleotides not matched to a gene: 6.

The CDR3 region has the DNA TGTGCCATCAGGAAACAGGGGACAAGGTCTGGAAACACCATATATTTT. It yields the protein CAIRKQGTRSGNTIYF. The rearrangement uses TRBV10-3 and TRBJ1-3, with 7 bases that match TRBD1. There are 16 residues in the CDR3. V was pared by 6 bases and J by 1 base, with 9 bases of the junction left unmatched. Germline-derived CDR1 and CDR2 are ENHRY and SYGVKD.

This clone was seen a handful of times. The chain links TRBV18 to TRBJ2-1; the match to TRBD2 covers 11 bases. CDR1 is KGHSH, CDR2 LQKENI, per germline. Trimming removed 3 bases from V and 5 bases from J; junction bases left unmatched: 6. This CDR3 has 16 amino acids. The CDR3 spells CASSPLTSGMNNEQFF. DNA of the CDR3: TGTGCCAGCTCACCTTTGACTAGCGGGATGAACAATGAGCAGTTCTTC.

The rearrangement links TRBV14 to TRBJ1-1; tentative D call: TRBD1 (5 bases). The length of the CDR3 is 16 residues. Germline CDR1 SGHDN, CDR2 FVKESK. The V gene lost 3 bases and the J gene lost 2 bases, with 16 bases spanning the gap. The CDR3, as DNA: TGTGCCAGCAGCCACAGGGCTTCTAACAGAAACACTGAAGCTTTCTTT. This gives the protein CASSHRASNRNTEAFF.

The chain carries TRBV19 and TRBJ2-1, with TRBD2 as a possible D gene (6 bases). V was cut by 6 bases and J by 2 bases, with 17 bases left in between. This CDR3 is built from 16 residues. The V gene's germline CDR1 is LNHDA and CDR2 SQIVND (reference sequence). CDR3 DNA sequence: TGTGCCAGTAGGGATCCTAGCGCCAGAGCCTACAATGAGCAGTTCTTC. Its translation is CASRDPSARAYNEQFF.

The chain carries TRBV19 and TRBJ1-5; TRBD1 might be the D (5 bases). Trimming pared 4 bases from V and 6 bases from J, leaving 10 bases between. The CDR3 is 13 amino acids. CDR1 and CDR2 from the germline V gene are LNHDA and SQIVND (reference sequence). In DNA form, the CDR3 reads TGTGCCAGTAGTAGTGGGGGGGTTCAGCCCCAGCATTTT. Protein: CASSSGGVQPQHF.

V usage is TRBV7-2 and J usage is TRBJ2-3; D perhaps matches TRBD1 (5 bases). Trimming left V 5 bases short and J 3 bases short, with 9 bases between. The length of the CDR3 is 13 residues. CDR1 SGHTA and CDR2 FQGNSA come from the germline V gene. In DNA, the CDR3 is TGTGCCAGCAGCATCTACAGGACAGATACGCAGTATTTT. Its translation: CASSIYRTDTQYF.